This T cell receptor beta chain was sequenced during a study of CD8 T cells in ankylosing spondylitis. Regarding the study as a whole: One TCR beta motif, made up of roughly 8 highly homologous variants, appeared characteristic of ankylosing spondylitis blood. A CD8+ phenotype characterized the disease-linked clones, which were relatively rare in peripheral blood.

Quantitative barcoded 5'-RACE was used to prepare TCR beta libraries. One entry per CDR3 protein, called by TCRdb with MiXCR from the 5' RACE reads. The sample lists hundreds of thousands of distinct CDR3 sequences, around 17% seen once, with approximately 42% in the top ten. For this clonotype: No antigen is known for it.

The CDR3 contains 17 residues. Germline lookup yields CDR1 SGHDT and CDR2 YYEEEE. V was clipped by 1 base and J by 6 bases; unmatched bases: 14. The clonotype originates from a male donor with ankylosing spondylitis. Sequences were obtained from blood, either unsorted or a sorted T cell fraction (not recorded which). This chain connects TRBV5-6 to TRBJ2-7; 9 positions agree with TRBD2. The CDR3 region is CASSLLLAGLAGVEQYF. CDR3 nucleotide sequence: TGTGCCAGCAGCTTGCTCCTAGCGGGGCTGGCCGGTGTCGAGCAGTACTTC. Variable domain in full (rest from reference TRBV5-6 and TRBJ2-7): DAGVTQSPTHLIKTRGQQVTLRCSPKSGHDTVSWYQQALGQGPQFIFQYYEEEERQRGNFPDRFSGHQFPNYSSELNVNALLLGDSALYLCASSLLLAGLAGVEQYFGPGTRLTVT.